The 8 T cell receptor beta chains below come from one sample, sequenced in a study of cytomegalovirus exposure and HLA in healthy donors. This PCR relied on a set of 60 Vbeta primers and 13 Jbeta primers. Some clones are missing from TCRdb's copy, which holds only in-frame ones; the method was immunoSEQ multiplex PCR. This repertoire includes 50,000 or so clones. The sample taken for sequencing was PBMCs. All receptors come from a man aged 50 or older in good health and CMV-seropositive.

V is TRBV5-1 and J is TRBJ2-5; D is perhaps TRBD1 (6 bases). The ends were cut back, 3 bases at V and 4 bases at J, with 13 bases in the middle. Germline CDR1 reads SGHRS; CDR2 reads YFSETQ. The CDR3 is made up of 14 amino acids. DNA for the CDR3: TGCGCCAGCAGCTCCCAGGGGAGTGGAGAGACCCAGTACTTC. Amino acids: CASSSQGSGETQYF. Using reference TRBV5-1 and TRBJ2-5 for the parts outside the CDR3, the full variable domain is KAGVTQTPRYLIKTRGQQVTLSCSPISGHRSVSWYQQTPGQGLQFLFEYFSETQRNKGNFPGRFSGRQFSNSRSEMNVSTLELGDSALYLCASSSQGSGETQYFGPGTRLLVL.

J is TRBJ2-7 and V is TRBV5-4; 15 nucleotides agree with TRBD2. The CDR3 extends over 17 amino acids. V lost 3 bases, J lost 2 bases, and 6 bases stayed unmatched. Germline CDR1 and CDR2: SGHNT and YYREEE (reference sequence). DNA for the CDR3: TGTGCCAGCAGCTCCGGTGGACTAGCGGGGGGGCCCTACGAGCAGTACTTC. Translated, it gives CASSSGGLAGGPYEQYF.

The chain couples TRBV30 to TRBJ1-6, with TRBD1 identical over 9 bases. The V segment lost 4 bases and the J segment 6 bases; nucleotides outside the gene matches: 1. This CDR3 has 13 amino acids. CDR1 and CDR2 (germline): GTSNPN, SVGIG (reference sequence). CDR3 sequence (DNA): TGTGCCTGGACGACAGGGGGTAATTCACCCCTCCACTTT. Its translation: CAWTTGGNSPLHF.

DNA of the CDR3: TGTGCCAGCAGTTTGGGGGGGGTCCCGATGGTTGGGGCCAACGTCCTGACTTTC. Its translation is CASSLGGVPMVGANVLTF. The chain has TRBV28 and TRBJ2-6; 7 nucleotides agree with TRBD2. Germline CDR1 and CDR2: MDHEN and SYDVKM. V gave up 3 bases and J gave up 3 bases; unmatched junction bases: 11. The CDR3 is made up of 18 amino acids.

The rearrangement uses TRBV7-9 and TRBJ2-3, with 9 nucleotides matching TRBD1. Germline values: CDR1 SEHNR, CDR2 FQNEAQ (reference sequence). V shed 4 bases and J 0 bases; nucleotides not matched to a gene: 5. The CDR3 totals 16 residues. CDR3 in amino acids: CASSSPGTGSTDTQYF. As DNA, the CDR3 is TGTGCCAGCAGCTCCCCGGGGACAGGGAGCACAGATACGCAGTATTTT.

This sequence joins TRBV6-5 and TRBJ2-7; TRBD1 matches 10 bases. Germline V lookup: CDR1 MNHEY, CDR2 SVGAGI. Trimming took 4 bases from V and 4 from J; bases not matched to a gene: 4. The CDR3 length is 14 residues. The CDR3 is CASSSGTGVYEQYF. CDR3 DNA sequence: TGTGCCAGCAGTTCCGGGACAGGGGTGTACGAGCAGTACTTC.

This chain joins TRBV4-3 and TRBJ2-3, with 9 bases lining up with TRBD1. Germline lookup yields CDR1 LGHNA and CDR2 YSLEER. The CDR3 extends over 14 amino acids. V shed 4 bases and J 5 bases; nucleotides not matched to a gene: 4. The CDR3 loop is CASSPGQGRDTQYF. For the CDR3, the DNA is TGCGCCAGCAGCCCGGGACAGGGACGAGATACGCAGTATTTT.

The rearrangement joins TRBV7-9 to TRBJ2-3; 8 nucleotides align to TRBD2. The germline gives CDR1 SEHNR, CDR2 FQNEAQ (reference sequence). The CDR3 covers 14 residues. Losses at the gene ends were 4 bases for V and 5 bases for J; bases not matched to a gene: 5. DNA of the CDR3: TGTGCCAGCAGCTCCACGGGAGGGCTAGATACGCAGTATTTT. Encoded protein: CASSSTGGLDTQYF.